The present TCR beta chain was sequenced within a study of CD4+ T cells in melanoma. Germline CDR1 and CDR2: SGHRS and YFSETQ. The CDR3 loop spans 17 amino acids. The V end lost 1 base, the J end lost 3 bases, and 14 bases lay between the germline ends. Generated by immunoSEQ multiplex PCR, the TCRdb table keeps only in-frame clones and is missing some. The sample holds about 20,000 clones, around four fifths seen once. This receptor was taken from a human donor with melanoma. The chain couples TRBV5-1 to TRBJ1-6, with TRBD1 as a possible D gene (5 bases). This CDR3 reads CASSLLPQGGYNSPLHF. The CDR3 bases are TGCGCCAGCAGCTTGTTACCCCAGGGAGGCTATAATTCACCCCTCCACTTT.